The entry below describes one TCR beta chain. Some clones are missing from TCRdb's copy, which holds only in-frame ones; the method was immunoSEQ multiplex PCR. The profile covers over 30,000 clones, with approximately 78% appearing a single time and roughly two fifths taken by the ten largest. The source of the sample is a study of blood T cell repertoires in COVID-19. The wider study: Spain, Italy and the United States supplied samples that represented acute and convalescent COVID-19. T cells, B-cell-depleted T cells, or PBMCs provided the cDNA or gDNA that served as material.

Germline loops: CDR1 SQVTM, CDR2 ANQGSEA. This CDR3 is built from 15 residues. V lost 4 bases and J lost 0, with 16 bases in between. J is TRBJ2-7 and V is TRBV29-1, with a weak D call TRBD2 (6 bases). The sequence derives from an elderly man with active or convalescent COVID-19. Sample: peripheral blood. CDR3 amino acids: CSVVLWGVSSYEQYF. CDR3 nucleotides: TGCAGCGTTGTCCTATGGGGGGTCTCCTCCTACGAGCAGTACTTC.